The 27 T cell receptor beta chains in this list originate from one sample, sequenced in a study of cytomegalovirus exposure and HLA in healthy donors. With 60 Vbeta and 13 Jbeta primers, the PCR was carried out. The data were produced by immunoSEQ multiplex PCR, yet TCRdb's version contains in-frame clones alone and is incomplete. The repertoire consists of approximately 110,000 clones, with 60% to 85% occurring once and the leading ten covering over 5%. The material sequenced was PBMCs. These TCRs come from a female donor in good health and CMV-seropositive.

The CDR3 is CASSQSPGTVYGYTF. In DNA, the CDR3 is TGTGCCAGCAGCCAATCACCCGGGACAGTCTATGGCTACACCTTC. V gene TRBV4-2 combines with J gene TRBJ1-2; 7 bases fit TRBD1. CDR3 size: 15 residues. CDR1 is LGHNA, CDR2 YNFKEQ, per germline. J lost 4 bases, V lost 2 bases, and 7 bases had no gene match.

This chain uses TRBV14 with TRBJ2-5; D is ambiguous. The V gene's germline CDR1 is SGHDN and CDR2 FVKESK. V lost 3 bases and J 5 bases, leaving 16 bases between the germline ends. This CDR3 region has 15 residues. The CDR3 coding sequence is TGTGCCAGCAGCCATCGATCTGTGAGGCTGGAGACCCAGTACTTC. Protein: CASSHRSVRLETQYF.

The V call is TRBV27, the J call TRBJ2-1; TRBD2 matches at 7 bases. Germline CDR1 reads MNHEY; CDR2 reads SMNVEV (reference sequence). This CDR3 has 15 amino acids. With 2 bases clipped from V and 8 bases from J, the junction kept 9 bases outside the gene matches. CDR3 loop: CASSLRGGGSYEQFF. DNA of the CDR3: TGTGCCAGCAGTTTAAGGGGTGGCGGGAGCTATGAGCAGTTCTTC.

V and J are TRBV14 and TRBJ2-2, with 12 bases matching TRBD2. Germline CDR1 is SGHDN and CDR2 is FVKESK. With V trimmed by 4 bases and J by 8 bases, 5 bases remained unmatched. The CDR3 sequence is 15 residues long. The CDR3 loop is CASSPRGTSGGELFF. CDR3 bases: TGTGCCAGCAGCCCACGTGGGACTAGCGGGGGGGAGCTGTTTTTT.

DNA of the CDR3: TGTGCCAGCAGCAGGGACAGGTCCTATAATTCACCCCTCCACTTT. Amino acid sequence: CASSRDRSYNSPLHF. The gene calls are TRBV2 and TRBJ1-6; 8 nucleotides align to TRBD1. The V segment lost 6 bases and the J segment 1 base; nucleotides outside the gene matches: 2. The CDR3 sequence is 15 residues long. Germline CDR1 is SNHLY and CDR2 is FYNNEI.

This clone was observed a single time. The junction departs from the called germline gene at one end, perhaps through a read error. This chain links TRBV28 with TRBJ1-1, with no clear D. The CDR3 is made up of 12 amino acids. Germline V lookup: CDR1 MDHEN, CDR2 SYDVKM. CDR3 sequence (DNA): TGTGCCAGCAGTTTAACGAACAGTGAAGCTTTCTTT. This sequence encodes CASSLTNSEAFF.

This clone appeared a single time. The chain combines TRBV2 with TRBJ2-7; 7 nucleotides agree with TRBD1. Germline CDR1 is SNHLY and CDR2 is FYNNEI. V lost 4 bases, J lost 3 bases, and 3 bases stayed unmatched. CDR3 size: 13 residues. CDR3 loop: CASSGDRGYEQYF. The CDR3 DNA sequence: TGTGCCAGCAGTGGGGACAGAGGCTACGAGCAGTACTTC.

The CDR3 nucleotides are TGCGCCAGCAGCCCCACCGGGGGTAGTAATTCACCCCTCCACTTT. Its protein is CASSPTGGSNSPLHF. This chain links TRBV5-1 with TRBJ1-6; tentative D call: TRBD1 (5 bases). This CDR3 comprises 15 residues. Germline V CDR1 and CDR2: SGHRS, YFSETQ. Trimming pared 4 bases from V and 6 bases from J, leaving 14 bases between. Supplemented by reference TRBV5-1 and TRBJ1-6, the full variable domain reads KAGVTQTPRYLIKTRGQQVTLSCSPISGHRSVSWYQQTPGQGLQFLFEYFSETQRNKGNFPGRFSGRQFSNSRSEMNVSTLELGDSALYLCASSPTGGSNSPLHFGNGTRLTVT.

The V call is TRBV5-1, the J call TRBJ1-1, with D hard to call. The V and J ends lost 2 bases and 0 bases respectively, with 8 bases between them. This CDR3 spans 14 amino acids. Germline V CDR1 and CDR2: SGHRS, YFSETQ. The DNA for the CDR3 is TGCGCCAGCAGCTTTCGCGGGATGAACACTGAAGCTTTCTTT. Encoded protein: CASSFRGMNTEAFF.

Remarks on this clone: Additional DNA sequences in this sample encode the identical CDR3. The V call is TRBV6-6, the J call TRBJ1-5, with TRBD1 identical over 12 bases. Germline CDR1 is MNHNY and CDR2 is SVGAGI (reference sequence). The trim removed 2 bases at V and 3 bases at J, leaving 2 bases unmatched. The CDR3 is 16 amino acids. CDR3 protein: CASSYGTGGYNQPQHF. The CDR3 region has the DNA TGTGCCAGCAGTTACGGGACAGGGGGCTACAATCAGCCCCAGCATTTT.

In this sample, this clone turned up once. The chain couples TRBV30 to TRBJ1-1; 10 bases line up with TRBD1. Trimming at V came to 4 bases and at J to 3 bases, leaving 5 bases not matched to a gene. The CDR3 loop spans 14 amino acids. Germline V gives CDR1 GTSNPN, CDR2 SVGIG (reference sequence). CDR3 in amino acids: CAWTRTGGHTEAFF. CDR3 DNA sequence: TGTGCCTGGACCAGGACAGGGGGTCACACTGAAGCTTTCTTT.

This clone was seen more than once but under ten times. The rearrangement joins TRBV2 to TRBJ2-2; 7 nucleotides line up with TRBD1. The CDR3 sequence is 15 residues long. CDR1 and CDR2 from the germline V gene are SNHLY and FYNNEI. V lost 7 bases, J lost 4 bases, and 9 bases stayed unmatched. The CDR3 nucleotides read TGTGCCAGCACCGAAAGGGGACAGATCACCGGGGAGCTGTTTTTT. Its protein product is CASTERGQITGELFF.

This clone turned up a few times. The chain recombines TRBV6-4 with TRBJ2-1; 10 bases are a match to TRBD2. V was clipped by 10 bases and J by 4 bases; unmatched bases: 13. The CDR3 runs 16 residues. Germline loops: CDR1 MRHNA, CDR2 SNTAGT. This chain's CDR3 is CATSKSAGGGYNEQFF. CDR3 sequence (DNA): TGTGCCACTTCGAAATCAGCGGGAGGGGGTTACAATGAGCAGTTCTTC.

This clone has a single count. The CDR3 region has the DNA TGTGCCTGGAGTGTCAGTGGGCTCAAAAGAAGGAATGAGCAGTTCTTC. It is translated as CAWSVSGLKRRNEQFF. The chain couples TRBV30 to TRBJ2-1, with D uncertain. The V gene lost 0 bases and the J gene lost 7 bases, with 19 bases spanning the gap. CDR1 and CDR2 (germline): GTSNPN, SVGIG (reference sequence). CDR3 length equals 16 residues.

This clone was seen once. The chain uses TRBV5-8 and TRBJ1-1; 7 nucleotides match TRBD1. The V gene end was trimmed by 4 bases and the J gene end by 0 bases; junction bases not matched to a gene: 9. This CDR3 has 16 amino acids. From germline, CDR1 is SGHTS and CDR2 YDEGEE. CDR3 coding DNA: TGTGCCAGCAGCGACGTCCCGGGACAGATGAACACTGAAGCTTTCTTT. Translation gives CASSDVPGQMNTEAFF.

The rearrangement uses TRBV19 and TRBJ2-1; tentative D call: TRBD1 (5 bases). This CDR3 comprises 14 residues. The germline V gene has CDR1 LNHDA and CDR2 SQIVND (reference sequence). The ends were cut back, 2 bases at V and 8 bases at J, with 13 bases in the middle. The CDR3 region is CASSIRGSWDEQFF. Here the CDR3 DNA reads TGTGCCAGTAGTATAAGGGGCAGCTGGGATGAGCAGTTCTTC.

In nucleotides, the CDR3 is TGTGCCAGCTCACCACCCGGAGCCCCCAATTCACCCCTCCACTTT. It encodes CASSPPGAPNSPLHF. This chain links TRBV18 with TRBJ1-6; D is unclear. This CDR3 is built from 15 residues. Germline-derived CDR1 and CDR2 are KGHSH and LQKENI. Trimming took 0 bases from V and 7 from J, leaving 10 bases between them.

The gene calls are TRBV5-4 and TRBJ2-1; 10 nucleotides line up with TRBD2. The CDR3 covers 17 residues. Germline lookup yields CDR1 SGHNT and CDR2 YYREEE (reference sequence). V gave up 4 bases and J gave up 6 bases; unmatched junction bases: 13. CDR3 DNA sequence: TGTGCCAGCAGCCAGGCGGGAGCGGGGGGGACGGCCAATGAGCAGTTCTTC. It specifies CASSQAGAGGTANEQFF.

This chain connects TRBV9 to TRBJ1-1, with 7 nucleotides matching TRBD1. This CDR3 comprises 14 residues. The V and J ends lost 1 base and 3 bases, in that order; junction bases with no gene match: 3. Germline CDR1 and CDR2: SGDLS and YYNGEE. The DNA of the CDR3 is TGTGCCAGCAGCGTACAGGGGGTCGACACTGAAGCTTTCTTT. Amino acid sequence: CASSVQGVDTEAFF.

The V gene is TRBV19, the J gene TRBJ1-5; 7 bases agree with TRBD1. Trimming removed 5 bases from V and 3 bases from J; junction bases left unmatched: 7. This CDR3 is built from 15 residues. Germline V lookup: CDR1 LNHDA, CDR2 SQIVND (reference sequence). In DNA form, the CDR3 reads TGTGCCAGTAGTGGTGACAGGGCGATCAATCAGCCCCAGCATTTT. This codes for CASSGDRAINQPQHF.

This chain links TRBV7-8 with TRBJ2-5, with a possible D match to TRBD2 (6 bases). CDR3 length: 14 residues. Germline-derived CDR1 and CDR2 are SGHVS and FQNEAQ. V was clipped by 4 bases and J by 2 bases, with 11 bases between them. CDR3 in DNA: TGTGCCAGCAGCTACTTAGCGGTGCAAGAGACCCAGTACTTC. Protein: CASSYLAVQETQYF.

V is TRBV5-1 and J is TRBJ1-4; 7 bases map to TRBD1. The CDR3 is made up of 15 amino acids. Germline CDR1 SGHRS, CDR2 YFSETQ. V lost 4 bases and J lost 7; bases outside the gene matches: 10. The CDR3 loop reads CASSVQGGRSEKLFF. The CDR3 region has the DNA TGCGCCAGCAGCGTACAAGGGGGCAGGAGTGAAAAACTGTTTTTT.

V and J are TRBV11-2 and TRBJ2-2; TRBD2 matches 9 bases. Germline V gene sequence: CDR1 SGHAT, CDR2 FQNNGV. The CDR3 is 15 residues long. Trimming took 4 bases from V and 4 from J; bases not matched to a gene: 4. DNA for the CDR3: TGTGCCAGCAGCTGGACTAGCGAGATCACCGGGGAGCTGTTTTTT. Translated, it gives CASSWTSEITGELFF.

The J gene is TRBJ2-3, the V gene TRBV7-6; 10 bases line up with TRBD2. CDR1 and CDR2 from the germline V gene are SGHVS and FNYEAQ. The V and J ends lost 9 bases and 4 bases, in that order; junction bases with no gene match: 10. The CDR3 is 15 amino acids. The CDR3 loop reads CASRLSGGSADTQYF. CDR3 DNA sequence: TGTGCCAGTAGACTTAGCGGGGGGTCCGCAGATACGCAGTATTTT.

The chain has TRBV9 and TRBJ2-3; possible D gene TRBD2, 6 bases. This CDR3 comprises 14 residues. Germline assignment: CDR1 SGDLS and CDR2 YYNGEE. V lost 3 bases to trimming and J lost 6 bases, with 14 bases between them. The CDR3 loop is CASSGGRPYDTQYF. CDR3 sequence (DNA): TGTGCCAGCAGCGGTGGGAGGCCCTATGATACGCAGTATTTT.

This chain links TRBV10-3 with TRBJ1-5; D may be TRBD1 (6 bases). Deletions cut 0 bases from V and 4 bases from J, with 10 bases between. CDR3 size: 15 residues. Germline V CDR1 and CDR2: ENHRY, SYGVKD. The chain's CDR3 is CAISESGGANQPQHF. The DNA for the CDR3 is TGTGCCATCAGTGAGTCGGGGGGGGCGAATCAGCCCCAGCATTTT.

This sequence joins TRBV5-1 and TRBJ1-5; 12 bases map to TRBD1. The CDR3 consists of 16 residues. Germline V gene lookup returns CDR1 SGHRS and CDR2 YFSETQ. J was trimmed by 2 bases and V by 4 bases; bases with no gene match: 4. In DNA form, the CDR3 reads TGCGCCAGCAGCGAGGGACAGGGGGCTGGCAATCAGCCCCAGCATTTT. Its protein is CASSEGQGAGNQPQHF. Drawing the rest from reference TRBV5-1 and TRBJ1-5, the complete variable domain is KAGVTQTPRYLIKTRGQQVTLSCSPISGHRSVSWYQQTPGQGLQFLFEYFSETQRNKGNFPGRFSGRQFSNSRSEMNVSTLELGDSALYLCASSEGQGAGNQPQHFGDGTRLSIL.